This T cell receptor (beta chain) was sequenced during a study of blood T cell repertoires in COVID-19. At the level of the study: From T cells, B-cell-depleted T cells, or PBMCs came the material, which was cDNA or gDNA.

Libraries were prepared by immunoSEQ multiplex PCR; TCRdb keeps only in-frame clonotypes and omits some of them. In the table there are tens of thousands of clones, 75% to 90% of which are singletons. The V and J ends lost 10 bases and 3 bases respectively, with 18 bases between them. The germline V gene encodes CDR1 MNHEY and CDR2 SVGEGT. This CDR3 is 14 amino acids long. Sequencing input: peripheral blood. The genes are TRBV6-2 or TRBV6-3 and TRBJ1-1, with D unclear. This TCR came from a woman aged 80 or older with active or convalescent COVID-19. CDR3 protein: CATCPEGRDTEAFF. CDR3 DNA sequence: TGTGCCACCTGCCCGGAAGGTCGGGACACTGAAGCTTTCTTT.